A selection of T cell receptor beta chains follows, all from one sample in a study of Graves' ophthalmopathy and Graves' hyperthyroidism. TCRdb used MiXCR to reprocess the multiplex PCR reads, holding one entry per CDR3 protein. The repertoire holds roughly 420,000 distinct CDR3 sequences, over 20% seen once, with under 3.5% in the top ten. Sequences were obtained from peripheral blood. Every receptor here comes from a woman younger than 30 with stable Graves' hyperthyroidism. Both conserved end residues are trimmed from each CDR3. Fields, in order: V gene, CDR3 protein.

v_call: TRBV9; cdr3_aa: ASSPRGLGQGTEAF
v_call: TRBV12-3/TRBV12-4; cdr3_aa: ASSSPGQGWYEQY
v_call: TRBV7-8; cdr3_aa: ASSDSKSETQY
v_call: TRBV9; cdr3_aa: ASSEAYGSNTGELF
v_call: TRBV6-1; cdr3_aa: ASSPLDNSREQY
v_call: TRBV19; cdr3_aa: ASSMGRNTEAF
v_call: TRBV20-1; cdr3_aa: SASRPGTTTYEQY
v_call: TRBV11-2; cdr3_aa: ASSHHRAPVETQY
v_call: TRBV29-1; cdr3_aa: SVGQGKAQPQH
v_call: TRBV3-1; cdr3_aa: ASSRRVMNTEAF
v_call: TRBV6-1; cdr3_aa: GSGEAEGSSGNTIY
v_call: TRBV15; cdr3_aa: ATSREAPNYGYT
v_call: TRBV29-1; cdr3_aa: SVYGTSGTFHNEQF
v_call: TRBV4-2; cdr3_aa: ASSPQGGGKETQY
v_call: TRBV9; cdr3_aa: ASSVTDNYGYT
v_call: TRBV20-1; cdr3_aa: SAPRGREQY
v_call: TRBV10-3; cdr3_aa: AISEGGQPQH
v_call: TRBV5-6; cdr3_aa: ASSRTLNTEAF
v_call: TRBV28; cdr3_aa: ASSSQGGNYNSPLH
v_call: TRBV28; cdr3_aa: ASSSTTSSNQPQH
v_call: TRBV20-1; cdr3_aa: SARGANTGELF
v_call: TRBV20-1; cdr3_aa: SARVAGTKGTGELF
v_call: TRBV12-3/TRBV12-4; cdr3_aa: ASSSLTSGRALGTGELF
v_call: TRBV2; cdr3_aa: ASRMDGLNSPLH
v_call: TRBV12-3/TRBV12-4; cdr3_aa: ASKGAYTGELF
v_call: TRBV6-1; cdr3_aa: ASSESPGQGADEQY
v_call: TRBV30; cdr3_aa: AWRSTGTIGEQY
v_call: TRBV13; cdr3_aa: ASSLARDRVYGYT
v_call: TRBV28; cdr3_aa: ASTIAGTANQPQH
v_call: TRBV6-2/TRBV6-3; cdr3_aa: ASSYGEGPLGGVNTGDLF
v_call: TRBV27; cdr3_aa: ASRRPGQGPYEQY
v_call: TRBV4-1; cdr3_aa: ASSHPREREGGGELF
v_call: TRBV29-1; cdr3_aa: SVGWQGGYEQY
v_call: TRBV20-1; cdr3_aa: SASIPTGSEQY
v_call: TRBV5-1; cdr3_aa: ASSLSGPNTEAF
v_call: TRBV10-3; cdr3_aa: AIRVTALNTEAF
v_call: TRBV5-5; cdr3_aa: ASSLDVYQPQH
v_call: TRBV10-3; cdr3_aa: AISVQGSQPQH
v_call: TRBV6-5; cdr3_aa: ASSWAGSYGYT
v_call: TRBV20-1; cdr3_aa: SARDLSAYEQY
v_call: TRBV24-1; cdr3_aa: ATSAPSGGQETQY
v_call: TRBV7-9; cdr3_aa: ASSSLRRQGDGYT
v_call: TRBV30; cdr3_aa: AWSDAGETYEQY
v_call: TRBV4-1; cdr3_aa: ASSQDPTGTEAF
v_call: TRBV20-1; cdr3_aa: SARDGGQGETEAF
v_call: TRBV11-2; cdr3_aa: ASSLDRGHIQY
v_call: TRBV30; cdr3_aa: AWVTGIGELF
v_call: TRBV20-1; cdr3_aa: SARDGASPYEQY
v_call: TRBV6-5; cdr3_aa: ASSYGGFQETQY
v_call: TRBV12-3/TRBV12-4; cdr3_aa: ASSYGKQGVYT
v_call: TRBV7-9; cdr3_aa: ASSSETGSGTEAF
v_call: TRBV30; cdr3_aa: AAGLYEQY
v_call: TRBV6-1; cdr3_aa: ASHLAGTGGGYT
v_call: TRBV12-5; cdr3_aa: ASGLYGTTEAF